Sequencing of this TCR beta chain was carried out in a study of T-cell memory formation after mild COVID-19. Losses at the gene ends were 2 bases for V and 4 bases for J; bases not matched to a gene: 6. In germline, CDR1 is DFQATT, CDR2 SNEGSKA (reference sequence). The CDR3 sequence is 14 residues long. Each CDR3 protein gets one entry after TCRdb re-called the 5' RACE reads with MiXCR. Among approximately 290,000 distinct CDR3 sequences listed, more than 15% were seen once. Overall study results and limits: Memory from before infection featured some responding clones, which suggests cross-reactive memory joined.

This clonotype was counted ten times or more. Antigen specificity is unknown. The rearrangement uses TRBV20-1 and TRBJ2-5, with 8 bases identical to TRBD1. Sequenced: PBMCs or a T cell subset sorted from them (not recorded which). This sequence originates from a man younger than 30 who had mild COVID-19 (a few samples of this study predate the infection). Cell type and time point are not known. CDR3 region: CSARSWTGLETQYF. As DNA, the CDR3 is TGCAGTGCTAGATCCTGGACAGGGCTAGAGACCCAGTACTTC.